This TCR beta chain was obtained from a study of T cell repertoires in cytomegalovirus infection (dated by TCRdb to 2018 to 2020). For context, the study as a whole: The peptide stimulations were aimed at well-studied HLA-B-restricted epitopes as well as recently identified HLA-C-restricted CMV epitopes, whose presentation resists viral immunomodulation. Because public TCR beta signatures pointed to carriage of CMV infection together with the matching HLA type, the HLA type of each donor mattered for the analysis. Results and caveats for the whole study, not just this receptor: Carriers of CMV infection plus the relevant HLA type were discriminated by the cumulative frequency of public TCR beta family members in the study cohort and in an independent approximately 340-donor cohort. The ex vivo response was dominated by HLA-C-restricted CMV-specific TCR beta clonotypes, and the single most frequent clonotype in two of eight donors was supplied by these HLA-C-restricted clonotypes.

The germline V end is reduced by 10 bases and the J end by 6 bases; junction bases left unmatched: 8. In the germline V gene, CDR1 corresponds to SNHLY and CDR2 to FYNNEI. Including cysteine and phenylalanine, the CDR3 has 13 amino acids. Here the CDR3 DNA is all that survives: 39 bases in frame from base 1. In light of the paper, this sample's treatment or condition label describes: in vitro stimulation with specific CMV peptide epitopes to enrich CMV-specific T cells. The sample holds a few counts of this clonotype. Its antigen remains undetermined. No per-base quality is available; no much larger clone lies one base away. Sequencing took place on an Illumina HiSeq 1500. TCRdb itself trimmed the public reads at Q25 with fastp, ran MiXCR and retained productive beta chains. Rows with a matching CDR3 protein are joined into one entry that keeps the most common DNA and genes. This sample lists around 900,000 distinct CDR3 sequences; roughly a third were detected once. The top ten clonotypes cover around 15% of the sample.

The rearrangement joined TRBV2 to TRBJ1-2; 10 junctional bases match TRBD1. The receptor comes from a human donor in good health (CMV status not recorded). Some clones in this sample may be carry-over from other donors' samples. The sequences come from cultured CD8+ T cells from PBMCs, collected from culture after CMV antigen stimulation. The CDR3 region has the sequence CATLLGTGDGYTF. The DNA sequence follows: TGTGCCACACTCTTAGGGACAGGGGATGGCTACACCTTC.